These 19 T cell receptor beta chains came from one sample sequenced in a study of blood T cell repertoires in COVID-19. TCRdb keeps only in-frame clones here, not all; method: immunoSEQ multiplex PCR. The sample holds under 150,000 clones, around 85% seen once. The sequenced sample consisted of peripheral blood. The receptors stem from a human donor in a cohort sampled during active COVID-19.

The CDR3 sequence is CASSESRHLGTDTQYF. As DNA, the CDR3 is TGCGCCAGCAGTGAGTCGAGGCACCTGGGCACAGATACGCAGTATTTT. The V and J genes are TRBV10-1 and TRBJ2-3; D not resolved. Germline CDR1 and CDR2: WNHNN and SYGVQD (reference sequence). The V and J ends lost 0 bases and 1 base respectively, with 11 bases between them. This CDR3 spans 16 amino acids.

The rearrangement links TRBV18 to TRBJ1-2; no clear D gene. The CDR3 covers 16 residues. The V end lost 2 bases, the J end lost 0 bases, and 13 bases lay between the germline ends. Germline assignment: CDR1 KGHSH and CDR2 LQKENI. The CDR3 protein is CASSPTQSKSNYGYTF. The CDR3 region has the DNA TGTGCCAGCTCACCAACACAGTCGAAATCTAACTATGGCTACACCTTC.

The DNA of the CDR3 is TGCGCCAGCAGCCTAACGCTGGGGGCGAGCTCTGGAAACACCATATATTTT. Protein sequence: CASSLTLGASSGNTIYF. The rearrangement uses TRBV4-3 and TRBJ1-3; maybe TRBD1 (6 bases). This CDR3 has 17 residues. V lost 4 bases, J lost 0 bases, and 16 bases lay in between. Germline CDR1 and CDR2: LGHNA and YSLEER.

V gene TRBV18 combines with J gene TRBJ2-1; 7 bases align to TRBD1. The CDR3 contains 17 residues. The junction had 15 bases not matched to a gene; V was cut back by 6 bases and J by 4 bases. CDR1 is KGHSH, CDR2 LQKENI, per germline. The CDR3 protein is CASSQGGSGSVYNEQFF. Written as DNA, the CDR3 is TGTGCCAGCTCGCAAGGGGGCAGTGGATCGGTATACAATGAGCAGTTCTTC.

This chain joins TRBV5-4 and TRBJ1-2, with 7 bases fitting TRBD1. Trimming cost V 4 bases and J 1 base; bases outside gene matches: 4. This CDR3 region has 14 residues. Germline V gives CDR1 SGHNT, CDR2 YYREEE (reference sequence). CDR3 in DNA: TGTGCCAGCAGCCCGACAGGGTTTAACTATGGCTACACCTTC. Its protein product is CASSPTGFNYGYTF.

This clone has more than one count but fewer than ten. CDR3 sequence reads: CASSDSYTEAFF. The DNA for the CDR3 is TGTGCCAGCAGCGACAGCTACACTGAAGCTTTCTTT. The rearrangement uses TRBV6-5 and TRBJ1-1, with a tentative D call TRBD1 (5 bases). The V gene's germline CDR1 is MNHEY and CDR2 SVGAGI. Between the trimmed V and J ends, which lost 6 bases and 3 bases, there was a span of 8 bases. CDR3 length: 12 residues.

This clone showed up just a few times. The gene calls are TRBV4-1 and TRBJ1-2; 7 bases match TRBD1. In germline, CDR1 is MGHRA, CDR2 YSYEKL. V shed 6 bases, J shed 8 bases, and the junction held 9 bases outside the gene matches. The CDR3 consists of 13 residues. CDR3 DNA sequence: TGCGCCAGCAGACATACAGGGGAAGACGGCTACACCTTC. Translation: CASRHTGEDGYTF.

A single count supports this clone. The chain links TRBV20-1 to TRBJ2-3, with 8 bases matching TRBD2. Germline V gene data show CDR1 as DFQATT and CDR2 as SNEGSKA (reference sequence). The V segment lost 3 bases and the J segment 4 bases; nucleotides outside the gene matches: 6. The CDR3 sequence is 14 residues long. Written as DNA, the CDR3 is TGCAGTGCTAGTCCAGCGGGAGTTCCAGATACGCAGTATTTT. The encoded protein is CSASPAGVPDTQYF.

The chain links TRBV27 to TRBJ2-3; TRBD1 agrees at 7 bases. Germline V gives CDR1 MNHEY, CDR2 SMNVEV (reference sequence). V was pared by 4 bases and J by 6 bases, with 7 bases of the junction left unmatched. The CDR3 has 14 residues. CDR3 in amino acids: CASSSLRQGDTQYF. The CDR3 DNA reads as TGTGCCAGCAGTTCCCTGAGACAGGGCGATACGCAGTATTTT.

The chain uses TRBV6-4 and TRBJ2-1; TRBD2 matches 10 bases. Germline assignment: CDR1 MRHNA and CDR2 SNTAGT. With V trimmed by 3 bases and J by 6 bases, 11 bases remained unmatched. The length of the CDR3 is 17 residues. For the CDR3, the DNA is TGTGCCAGCAGTGAAAGAACTAGCGGGATGTCCCTCAATGAGCAGTTCTTC. Its translation is CASSERTSGMSLNEQFF.

The V gene is TRBV11-2, the J gene TRBJ2-1; 11 bases are a match to TRBD2. With 7 bases clipped from V and 10 bases from J, the junction kept 12 bases outside the gene matches. Germline CDR1 is SGHAT and CDR2 is FQNNGV. The CDR3 totals 15 residues. The CDR3 DNA follows: TGTGCCAGCACCATACCGGGACTAGCGGAGGCGGAGCAGTTCTTC. Translated, it gives CASTIPGLAEAEQFF.

The chain has TRBV27 and TRBJ1-4, with D unclear. The CDR3 has 16 residues. The V end lost 4 bases, the J end lost 4 bases, and 16 bases lay between the germline ends. Looked up from germline, CDR1 is MNHEY and CDR2 is SMNVEV (reference sequence). CDR3 nucleotide sequence: TGTGCCAGCAGTTCACTATCGGGTTTGGGTAATGAAAAACTGTTTTTT. As protein: CASSSLSGLGNEKLFF.

The chain carries TRBV28 and TRBJ1-1; D is unclear. This CDR3 comprises 11 residues. From germline, CDR1 is MDHEN and CDR2 SYDVKM. Trimming stripped 10 bases from V and 1 base from J, with 7 bases between. This CDR3 reads CANPRNTEAFF. CDR3 coding DNA: TGTGCCAACCCGAGGAACACTGAAGCTTTCTTT.

V and J are TRBV12-3 or TRBV12-4 and TRBJ2-7; unclear D gene. The CDR3 contains 13 residues. The V end was cut by 8 bases, the J end by 1 base, with 12 bases between. The CDR3 bases are TGTGCCAGCCAGAACCCCAATTCCTACGAGCAGTACTTC. Protein: CASQNPNSYEQYF.

The CDR3 is CASRPGHDTEAFF. The CDR3 region has the DNA TGTGCCAGCAGACCAGGGCATGACACTGAAGCTTTCTTT. The chain uses TRBV12-3 or TRBV12-4 and TRBJ1-1; D possibly corresponds to TRBD1 (5 bases). This CDR3 has 13 residues. The V end was cut by 6 bases, the J end by 3 bases, with 11 bases between.

CDR3 residues: CASSIPTGLDTGELFF. The CDR3 DNA sequence: TGTGCCAGCAGCATTCCGACAGGGTTGGACACCGGGGAGCTGTTTTTT. The chain carries TRBV11-3 and TRBJ2-2, with TRBD1 matching over 7 bases. The CDR3 consists of 16 residues. Germline loops: CDR1 SGHNT, CDR2 YENEEA. J gave up 3 bases and V 5 bases, and 9 bases lay outside the gene matches.

The chain combines TRBV6-2 or TRBV6-3 with TRBJ2-1, with 7 bases identical to TRBD1. There are 14 residues in the CDR3. Trimming took 4 bases from V and 9 from J; bases not matched to a gene: 9. Germline V gene sequence: CDR1 MNHEY, CDR2 SVGEGT. This chain's CDR3 is CASSLQGLGGEQFF. For the CDR3, the DNA is TGTGCCAGCAGTTTACAGGGGTTGGGTGGTGAGCAGTTCTTC.

The chain uses TRBV3-1 (or the pseudogene TRBV3-2) and TRBJ2-5; D is perhaps TRBD2 (6 bases). Per the germline V gene, CDR1 is LGHDT and CDR2 is YNNKEL (reference sequence). V was clipped by 5 bases and J by 5 bases, with 18 bases between them. CDR3 length: 15 residues. CDR3 nucleotides: TGTGCCAGCAGCTTCTGGCGGGGTTTCGAGGAGACCCAGTACTTC. Its protein product is CASSFWRGFEETQYF.

The gene calls are TRBV6-2 or TRBV6-3 and TRBJ2-1; 8 nucleotides match TRBD2. CDR1 and CDR2 from the germline V gene are MNHEY and SVGEGT. The CDR3 spans 12 residues. Trimming cost V 2 bases and J 15 bases; bases outside gene matches: 6. Written as DNA, the CDR3 is TGTGCCAGCAGTTACACGGGACTAGGGTGGTTCTTC. Protein sequence: CASSYTGLGWFF.